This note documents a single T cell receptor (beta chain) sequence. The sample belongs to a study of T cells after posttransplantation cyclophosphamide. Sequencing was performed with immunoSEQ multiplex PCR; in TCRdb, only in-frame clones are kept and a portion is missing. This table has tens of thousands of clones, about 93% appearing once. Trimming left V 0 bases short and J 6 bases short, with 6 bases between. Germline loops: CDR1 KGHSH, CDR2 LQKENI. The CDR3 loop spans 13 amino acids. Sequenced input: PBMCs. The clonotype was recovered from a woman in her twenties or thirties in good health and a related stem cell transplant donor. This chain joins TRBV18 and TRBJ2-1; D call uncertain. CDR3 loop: CASSPPGSNEQFF. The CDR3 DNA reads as TGTGCCAGCTCACCACCCGGTTCCAATGAGCAGTTCTTC.